The 30 T cell receptor beta chains below come from one sample, sequenced in a study of cytomegalovirus exposure and HLA in healthy donors. A multiplex PCR was run with 60 Vbeta primers and 13 Jbeta primers. Libraries were prepared by immunoSEQ multiplex PCR; TCRdb keeps only in-frame clonotypes and omits some of them. The sample includes 100,000 to 120,000 clones, 83% of them seen just once. Sample: PBMCs. These receptors originate from a man aged 18 to 30 in good health and CMV-seronegative.

In this sample, this clone turned up a few times. V gene TRBV7-3 combines with J gene TRBJ1-3, with D possibly TRBD1 on 6 matching bases. CDR3 length: 16 amino acids. The V gene lost 5 bases and the J gene lost 0 bases, with 14 bases spanning the gap. The germline V gene encodes CDR1 SGHTA and CDR2 FQGTGA. The CDR3 DNA is TGTGCCAGCAGCATACAGGGACCCCTCTCTGGAAACACCATATATTTT. This encodes CASSIQGPLSGNTIYF. Complete variable domain (other parts from reference TRBV7-3 and TRBJ1-3): GAGVSQTPSNKVTEKGKYVELRCDPISGHTALYWYRQSLGQGPEFLIYFQGTGAADDSGLPNDRFFAVRPEGSVSTLKIQRTERGDSAVYLCASSIQGPLSGNTIYFGEGSWLTVV.

V usage is TRBV2 and J usage is TRBJ1-5; TRBD1 agrees at 7 bases. Germline assignment: CDR1 SNHLY and CDR2 FYNNEI. This CDR3 has 15 amino acids. The ends lost 2 bases at V and 1 base at J; junction bases unmatched: 2. The CDR3, as DNA: TGTGCCAGCAGTGAACAAGGGGGCAGCAATCAGCCCCAGCATTTT. Its protein product is CASSEQGGSNQPQHF.

This clone was recorded once. V usage is TRBV30 and J usage is TRBJ2-1, with TRBD2 as a possible D gene (5 bases). The CDR3 extends over 12 amino acids. Germline CDR1 GTSNPN, CDR2 SVGIG (reference sequence). V lost 3 bases, J lost 7 bases, and 10 bases lay in between. Here the CDR3 reads CAWRRASNEQFF. The CDR3 DNA sequence: TGTGCCTGGAGGCGGGCGTCGAATGAGCAGTTCTTC.

The chain joins TRBV6-1 to TRBJ1-5; D unresolved. Germline values: CDR1 MNHNS, CDR2 SASEGT. The CDR3 covers 18 residues. The germline V and J ends were trimmed by 0 bases and 3 bases, with 18 bases remaining between them. CDR3 residues: CASSEAPLRRLPNQPQHF. DNA of the CDR3: TGTGCCAGCAGTGAAGCCCCCCTGAGGCGGCTCCCCAATCAGCCCCAGCATTTT.

The chain combines TRBV30 with TRBJ1-2; 9 positions agree with TRBD1. Germline V gives CDR1 GTSNPN, CDR2 SVGIG (reference sequence). The CDR3 has 14 amino acids. Losses at the gene ends were 2 bases for V and 5 bases for J; bases not matched to a gene: 6. Written as DNA, the CDR3 is TGTGCCTGGAGTAGGACAGGGGTCGTTTATGGCTACACCTTC. Translated: CAWSRTGVVYGYTF. Variable domain in full (rest from reference TRBV30 and TRBJ1-2): SQTIHQWPATLVQPVGSPLSLECTVEGTSNPNLYWYRQAAGRGLQLLFYSVGIGQISSEVPQNLSASRPQDRQFILSSKKLLLSDSGFYLCAWSRTGVVYGYTFGSGTRLTVV.

This rearrangement joins TRBV5-4 to TRBJ2-5, with D uncertain. The CDR3 is made up of 13 amino acids. Germline V gene data show CDR1 as SGHNT and CDR2 as YYREEE (reference sequence). Trimming took off 4 bases at V and 3 bases at J, with 10 bases between the two ends. CDR3: CASSLDLEETQYF. The CDR3 DNA is TGTGCCAGCAGCCTTGACTTGGAAGAGACCCAGTACTTC.

V gene TRBV4-3 combines with J gene TRBJ2-1, with 8 bases matching TRBD1. The CDR3 is 16 residues long. Germline V CDR1 and CDR2: LGHNA, YSLEER. With V trimmed by 1 base and J by 7 bases, 9 bases remained unmatched. In DNA, the CDR3 is TGCGCCAGCAGCCAAGCGGGACAGGCCCTGGGGAATGAGCAGTTCTTC. It specifies CASSQAGQALGNEQFF.

As regards this clone: One junction end disagrees with the germline gene, perhaps due to a read error. The chain has TRBV5-6 and TRBJ2-3; 7 bases agree with TRBD1. This CDR3 has 16 residues. The V gene's germline CDR1 is SGHDT and CDR2 YYEEEE. The CDR3 sequence is CAGSLVKGARTDTQYF. In nucleotides, the CDR3 is TGTGCCGGCAGCTTGGTGAAGGGGGCTAGGACAGATACGCAGTATTTT.

This sequence joins TRBV7-2 and TRBJ2-2; perhaps TRBD2 as D (6 bases). Germline CDR1 and CDR2: SGHTA and FQGNSA. V lost 5 bases to trimming and J lost 5 bases, with 12 bases between them. The CDR3 spans 14 residues. Here the CDR3 reads CASSKGGLTGELFF. DNA for the CDR3: TGTGCCAGCAGCAAGGGAGGACTTACCGGGGAGCTGTTTTTT.

This clone was detected only once. V is TRBV12-5 and J is TRBJ2-6; D not resolved. In germline, CDR1 is LGHNT, CDR2 FRNRAP. This CDR3 has 15 amino acids. Trimming took 1 base from V and 1 from J, leaving 5 bases between them. In nucleotides, the CDR3 is TGTGCTAGTGGTTTGGCCTCTTCTGGGGCCAACGTCCTGACTTTC. Translation: CASGLASSGANVLTF.

This sequence joins TRBV5-8 and TRBJ2-7; 10 nucleotides match TRBD1. CDR3 length: 14 residues. V lost 2 bases to trimming and J lost 6 bases; unmatched junction nucleotides: 5. CDR1 and CDR2 (germline): SGHTS, YDEGEE. CDR3 bases: TGTGCCAGCAGCTTTTCCGGGACAGGGGCCGAGCAGTACTTC. Amino acid sequence: CASSFSGTGAEQYF.

Worth noting for this clone: In the same sample, other DNA sequences code for this CDR3. This chain links TRBV19 with TRBJ2-1; D gene unclear. The CDR3 loop spans 16 amino acids. Germline V lookup: CDR1 LNHDA, CDR2 SQIVND (reference sequence). Trimming shortened V by 1 base and J by 4 bases, and 14 bases separated the two germline ends. CDR3 nucleotide sequence: TGTGCCAGTAGTATAGTTGCCTCGAGCCCGTACAATGAGCAGTTCTTC. As protein: CASSIVASSPYNEQFF.

The rearrangement joins TRBV5-1 to TRBJ1-1, with 9 bases lining up with TRBD1. This CDR3 is built from 16 residues. V gave up 2 bases and J gave up 0 bases; unmatched junction bases: 5. Looked up from germline, CDR1 is SGHRS and CDR2 is YFSETQ. The CDR3 DNA follows: TGCGCCAGCAGCTTCACAGGGGGCGAGATGAACACTGAAGCTTTCTTT. This codes for CASSFTGGEMNTEAFF.

This clone was recorded once. The chain employs TRBV6-1 and TRBJ1-2, with D unresolved. V was cut by 3 bases and J by 7 bases, with 12 bases left in between. Germline CDR1 MNHNS, CDR2 SASEGT. There are 13 residues in the CDR3. CDR3: CASSERGYSGYTF. The CDR3 DNA reads as TGTGCCAGCAGTGAGCGGGGTTACAGTGGCTACACCTTC.

As for this clone: At one end the junction does not follow the germline gene, possibly because of a read error. As DNA, the CDR3 is TGTTCCAGCAGCTCCGGGACAGGGATCAATGAGCAGTTCTTC. Translating gives CSSSSGTGINEQFF. This chain connects TRBV7-9 to TRBJ2-1; 9 bases align to TRBD1. The CDR3 extends over 14 amino acids. Germline CDR1 is SEHNR and CDR2 is FQNEAQ (reference sequence).

The chain couples TRBV9 to TRBJ2-5, with D perhaps TRBD1 (5 bases). The V and J ends lost 7 bases and 0 bases respectively, with 13 bases between them. Germline-derived CDR1 and CDR2 are SGDLS and YYNGEE. There are 14 residues in the CDR3. CDR3 sequence: CASSGAPYQETQYF. CDR3 coding DNA: TGTGCCAGCTCTGGGGCGCCATACCAAGAGACCCAGTACTTC.

This chain links TRBV28 with TRBJ2-7, with 7 bases aligning to TRBD2. The germline V gene encodes CDR1 MDHEN and CDR2 SYDVKM. The ends lost 5 bases at V and 1 base at J; junction bases unmatched: 5. This CDR3 comprises 14 residues. The CDR3, as DNA: TGTGCCAGCAGTGGGTGGACTAGTTCCTACGAGCAGTACTTC. It is translated as CASSGWTSSYEQYF.

In its sample, this clone was seen a few times. The gene calls are TRBV6-1 and TRBJ2-6, with D hard to call. The germline V and J ends were trimmed by 1 base and 0 bases, with 4 bases remaining between them. The CDR3 runs to 15 residues. Germline assignment: CDR1 MNHNS and CDR2 SASEGT. Here the CDR3 DNA reads TGTGCCAGCAGTGAAGACAGCTCTGGGGCCAACGTCCTGACTTTC. Amino acid sequence: CASSEDSSGANVLTF.

The gene calls are TRBV19 and TRBJ2-1; tentative D call: TRBD1 (5 bases). The CDR3 has 14 amino acids. V shed 6 bases and J shed 15 bases, with 24 bases lying between them. Germline V gene sequence: CDR1 LNHDA, CDR2 SQIVND (reference sequence). CDR3 DNA sequence: TGTGCCAGTAGCGATCAGGCAGGGCCCCTCGGTCTGTTCTTC. It translates to CASSDQAGPLGLFF.

The chain combines TRBV7-2 with TRBJ2-3, with D perhaps matching TRBD2 (6 bases). The CDR3 runs to 16 residues. Germline V gene sequence: CDR1 SGHTA, CDR2 FQGNSA. V lost 2 bases, J lost 1 base, and 13 bases lay in between. For the CDR3, the DNA is TGTGCCAGCAGCTTATTCGGGAGTCGGGGCACAGATACGCAGTATTTT. This codes for CASSLFGSRGTDTQYF.

This clone turned up a few times. The J gene is TRBJ2-3, the V gene TRBV7-8; maybe TRBD1 (6 bases). The CDR3 is 14 amino acids. Germline V lookup: CDR1 SGHVS, CDR2 FQNEAQ. The V end was cut by 3 bases, the J end by 4 bases, with 11 bases between. In nucleotides, the CDR3 is TGTGCCAGCAGCTTGGGGGCTGCACCAGATACGCAGTATTTT. It encodes CASSLGAAPDTQYF.

V usage is TRBV10-3 and J usage is TRBJ2-1, with TRBD2 as a possible D gene (6 bases). Looked up from germline, CDR1 is ENHRY and CDR2 is SYGVKD. The V and J ends lost 10 bases and 3 bases respectively, with 16 bases between them. This CDR3 has 14 residues. CDR3 residues: CATAELAVYNEQFF. For the CDR3, the DNA is TGTGCCACGGCCGAACTAGCAGTCTACAATGAGCAGTTCTTC.

The genes are TRBV5-5 and TRBJ1-2, with 9 bases lining up with TRBD1. Germline values: CDR1 SGHKS, CDR2 YYEKEE (reference sequence). J lost 3 bases, V lost 4 bases, and 7 bases had no gene match. This CDR3 contains 15 residues. The CDR3 coding sequence is TGTGCCAGCAGCCGCCGACAGGGGGATCACTATGGCTACACCTTC. Its translation: CASSRRQGDHYGYTF.

The genes are TRBV6-5 and TRBJ2-7, with D possibly being TRBD2 (5 bases). V lost 2 bases to trimming and J lost 6 bases, with 14 bases between them. The CDR3 runs 14 residues. In germline, CDR1 is MNHEY, CDR2 SVGAGI. This chain's CDR3 is CASSYAGLGAEQYF. The CDR3 region has the DNA TGTGCCAGCAGTTACGCGGGCTTAGGCGCCGAGCAGTACTTC.

Here the CDR3 reads CASSTSGHSKDGNTIYF. CDR3 DNA: TGTGCCAGCAGTACTAGCGGACATTCCAAGGACGGAAACACCATATATTTT. This sequence joins TRBV28 and TRBJ1-3; possibly TRBD1 for D (5 bases). The germline CDR1 and CDR2 sequences are MDHEN and SYDVKM. V was cut by 5 bases and J by 4 bases, with 21 bases left in between. The CDR3 is 17 amino acids.

The chain has TRBV28 and TRBJ2-5; 9 bases align to TRBD1. The tail of the sequence fits TRBJ2-7 better, so the J call may be wrong. Per the germline V gene, CDR1 is MDHEN and CDR2 is SYDVKM. The CDR3 extends over 12 amino acids. CDR3 DNA sequence: TGTGCCAGCAGGACAGGGGGGGACGAGCAGTACTTC. Encoded protein: CASRTGGDEQYF.

This rearrangement joins TRBV7-6 to TRBJ2-2, with TRBD2 matching 11 bases. The J segment lost 0 bases and the V segment lost 2 bases, leaving 2 bases of the junction unmatched. The CDR3 is 17 amino acids. Germline CDR1 is SGHVS and CDR2 is FNYEAQ. The CDR3 DNA reads as TGTGCCAGCAGCTTATCGACTAGCGGGGCGAACACCGGGGAGCTGTTTTTT. Translated: CASSLSTSGANTGELFF.

The CDR3 nucleotides are TGCGCCAGCAGCCACGACAGGGGAAGAGGTGAAAAACTGTTTTTT. This gives the protein CASSHDRGRGEKLFF. The genes are TRBV4-3 and TRBJ1-4; 8 bases map to TRBD1. Germline CDR1 is LGHNA and CDR2 is YSLEER. CDR3 length: 15 amino acids. J gave up 7 bases and V 3 bases, and 7 bases lay outside the gene matches.

V is TRBV9 and J is TRBJ1-3; 7 nucleotides line up with TRBD1. CDR1 and CDR2 from the germline V gene are SGDLS and YYNGEE. The CDR3 has 16 residues. V was pared by 0 bases and J by 0 bases, with 3 bases of the junction left unmatched. CDR3 protein: CASSVGGTASGNTIYF. As DNA, the CDR3 is TGTGCCAGCAGCGTAGGAGGGACAGCCTCTGGAAACACCATATATTTT.

This sequence joins TRBV7-6 and TRBJ1-4, with D possibly matching TRBD1 (5 bases). The CDR3 totals 14 residues. Germline loops: CDR1 SGHVS, CDR2 FNYEAQ. Trimming stripped 2 bases from V and 5 bases from J, with 9 bases between. The CDR3 loop is CASSLSRGNEKLFF. CDR3 sequence (DNA): TGTGCCAGCAGCTTATCTAGGGGCAATGAAAAACTGTTTTTT.